What follows are 10 T cell receptor beta chains derived from one specimen sequenced in a study of control samples from healthy donors and cancer patients (dated by TCRdb to the early 2020s). Library construction relied on the immunoSEQ multiplex PCR assay. TCRdb retrieved this table from immuneACCESS and kept in-frame rearrangements only. Not all clones are present; in checked studies, unresolved V genes account for under half, and no reason is known for the remainder. This sample comprises about 220,000 clones, 85% to 95% of them detected only once. The top ten constitute about 1.6% of the sample. What was sequenced was blood. These TCRs come from a man aged 50 to 59 in good health.

To note about this clone: At one end the junction does not follow the germline gene, possibly because of a read error. The chain is built from TRBV6-5 and TRBJ2-7; D is possibly TRBD1 (7 bases). This CDR3 spans 11 amino acids. The germline V gene encodes CDR1 MNHEY and CDR2 SVGAGI. CDR3 DNA: TGTGCCAGCAGGGGGCGGGACAGCTTTCACTTC. Its translation is CASRGRDSFHF.

The rearrangement uses TRBV21-1 and TRBJ1-2; the table's D call, TRBD1, was not checked against the DNA. TRBV21-1 is listed as a pseudogene. This CDR3 has 19 residues. Here the CDR3 reads CASSDRDRRPPSANYGYTF. The CDR3 region has the DNA TGTGCCAGCAGCGACCGGGACAGGAGACCTCCATCGGCTAACTATGGCTACACCTTC.

The chain joins TRBV28 to TRBJ1-2, with 10 bases that match TRBD1. With 6 bases clipped from V and 6 bases from J, the junction kept 7 bases outside the gene matches. Germline CDR1 and CDR2: MDHEN and SYDVKM. The CDR3 runs to 14 residues. CDR3 protein: CASRSSGQGNGYTF. Written as DNA, the CDR3 is TGTGCCAGCAGATCGTCGGGACAGGGGAATGGCTACACCTTC.

The CDR3 loop is CAIRAGTAILEKLFF. CDR3 nucleotide sequence: TGTGCCATCAGAGCCGGGACAGCGATTCTTGAAAAACTGTTTTTT. The chain has TRBV10-3 and TRBJ1-4, with 7 bases that match TRBD1. Germline loops: CDR1 ENHRY, CDR2 SYGVKD. V dropped 6 bases and J dropped 7; count of bases not matched to a gene: 11. The CDR3 is 15 residues long.

The genes are TRBV13 and TRBJ2-3; 10 bases agree with TRBD2. With 0 bases clipped from V and 4 bases from J, the junction kept 4 bases outside the gene matches. This CDR3 is built from 16 residues. The germline V gene has CDR1 PRHDT and CDR2 FYEKMQ (reference sequence). The CDR3 spells CASSLGTSGFADTQYF. The CDR3 nucleotides read TGTGCCAGCAGCTTAGGGACTAGCGGGTTTGCAGATACGCAGTATTTT.

The J gene is TRBJ2-5, the V gene TRBV6-1, with 10 bases fitting TRBD2. V gave up 3 bases and J gave up 1 base; unmatched junction bases: 8. Germline CDR1 MNHNS, CDR2 SASEGT. This CDR3 spans 17 amino acids. In DNA, the CDR3 is TGTGCCAGCAGTGAGGTACCTAGCGGGGGCTTCCAAGAGACCCAGTACTTC. It encodes CASSEVPSGGFQETQYF.

The chain joins TRBV3-1 (or the pseudogene TRBV3-2) to TRBJ2-5; 10 bases are shared with TRBD2. The CDR3 has 19 residues. Trimming took 1 base from V and 3 from J; bases not matched to a gene: 14. CDR1 LGHDT and CDR2 YNNKEL come from the germline V gene (reference sequence). CDR3 residues: CASSQVRTSGIPWEETQYF. CDR3 nucleotides: TGTGCCAGCAGCCAAGTTAGGACTAGCGGCATACCATGGGAAGAGACCCAGTACTTC.

The chain employs TRBV11-2 and TRBJ1-1; TRBD1 might be the D (5 bases). Germline V gene lookup returns CDR1 SGHAT and CDR2 FQNNGV. Trimming removed 5 bases from V and 0 bases from J, with 13 bases in between. This CDR3 has 15 residues. CDR3 loop: CASSGGDGMNTEAFF. As DNA, the CDR3 is TGTGCCAGCAGCGGGGGGGACGGCATGAACACTGAAGCTTTCTTT.

The chain couples TRBV5-6 to TRBJ2-7; TRBD1 matches at 8 bases. The CDR3 runs 14 residues. From germline, CDR1 is SGHDT and CDR2 YYEEEE. The trim removed 3 bases at V and 1 base at J, leaving 3 bases unmatched. CDR3 nucleotide sequence: TGTGCCAGCAGCTCCCGGGACAGGTCCTACGAGCAGTACGTC. It specifies CASSSRDRSYEQYV.

The V call is TRBV30, the J call TRBJ1-2; no clear D gene. The CDR3 is 11 residues long. The V gene's germline CDR1 is GTSNPN and CDR2 SVGIG (reference sequence). V was trimmed by 2 bases and J by 7 bases, leaving 8 bases between them. The CDR3 protein is CAWSPGSGYTF. The CDR3 DNA sequence: TGTGCCTGGAGTCCCGGGAGTGGCTACACCTTC.